This T cell receptor (beta chain) was recorded in a study of OX40 agonist ivuxolimab in advanced cancers. Clones were sequenced by immunoSEQ multiplex PCR, and TCRdb holds only the in-frame ones, with some missing. The repertoire holds tens of thousands of clones, roughly 80% seen once, with roughly a tenth in the top ten. The ends lost 6 bases at V and 6 bases at J; junction bases unmatched: 17. This CDR3 contains 18 residues. CDR1 LNHDA and CDR2 SQIVND come from the germline V gene (reference sequence). This chain uses TRBV19 with TRBJ2-1; 10 positions match TRBD2. The sequencing used CD4+ or CD8+ T cells sorted from blood, collected in a trial of the OX40 agonist ivuxolimab. This clonotype was obtained from an adult with an advanced solid tumor such as melanoma, head and neck, liver or kidney cancer. CDR3 region: CASSPGGLAWGRTNEQFF. The DNA of the CDR3 is TGTGCCAGTAGCCCAGGGGGACTAGCGTGGGGGCGGACCAATGAGCAGTTCTTC.